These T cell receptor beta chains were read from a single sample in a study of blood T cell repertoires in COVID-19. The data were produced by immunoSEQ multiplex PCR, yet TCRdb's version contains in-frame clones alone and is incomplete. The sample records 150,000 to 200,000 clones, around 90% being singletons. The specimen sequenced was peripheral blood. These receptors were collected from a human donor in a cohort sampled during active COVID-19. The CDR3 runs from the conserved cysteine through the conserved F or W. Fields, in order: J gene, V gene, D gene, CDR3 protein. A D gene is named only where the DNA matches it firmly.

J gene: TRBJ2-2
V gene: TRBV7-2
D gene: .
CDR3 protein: CASSTHTTGELFF

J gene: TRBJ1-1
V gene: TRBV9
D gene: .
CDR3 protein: CASSYEGGSGEAFF

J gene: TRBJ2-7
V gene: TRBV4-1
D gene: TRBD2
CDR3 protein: CASSQIGGGAHEQYF

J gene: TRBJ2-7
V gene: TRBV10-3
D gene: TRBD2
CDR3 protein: CAISQGTSATYEQYF

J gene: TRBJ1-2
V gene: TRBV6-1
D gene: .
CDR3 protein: CASSEVRGVYGYTF

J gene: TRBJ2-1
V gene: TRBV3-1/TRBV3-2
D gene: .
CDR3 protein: CASSPTPAYNEQFF

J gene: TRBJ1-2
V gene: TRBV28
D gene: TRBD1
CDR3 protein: CASSSRQGAYGYTF

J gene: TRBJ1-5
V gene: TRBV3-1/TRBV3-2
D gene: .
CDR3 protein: CASSQDRNQPQHF

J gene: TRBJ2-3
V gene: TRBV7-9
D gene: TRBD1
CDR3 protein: CASSPGTGGTDTQYF

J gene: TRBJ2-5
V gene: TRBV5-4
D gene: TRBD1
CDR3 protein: CASSLPGGGKTQYF

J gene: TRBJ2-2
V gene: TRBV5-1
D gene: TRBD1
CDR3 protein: CASSYGDRVHTGELFF

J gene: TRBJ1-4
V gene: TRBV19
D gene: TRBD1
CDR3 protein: CASTPVRTGLKGEKLFF

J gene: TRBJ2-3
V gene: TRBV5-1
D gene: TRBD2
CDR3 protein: CASSTGLAGGADTQYF

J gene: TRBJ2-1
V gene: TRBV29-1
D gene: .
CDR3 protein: CSVEVFSGQIF

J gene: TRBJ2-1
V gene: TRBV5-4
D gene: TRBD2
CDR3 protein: CASRGGTSGDYNEQFF

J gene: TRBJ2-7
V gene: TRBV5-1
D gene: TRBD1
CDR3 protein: CASGTGPPRNEQYF

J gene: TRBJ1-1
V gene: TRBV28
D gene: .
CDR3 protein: CASSPSDYTEAFF

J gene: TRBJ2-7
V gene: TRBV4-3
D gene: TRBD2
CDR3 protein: CASSQDRRGEREQYF

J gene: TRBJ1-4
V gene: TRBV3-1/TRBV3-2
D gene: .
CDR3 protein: CASHGRGGEKLFF

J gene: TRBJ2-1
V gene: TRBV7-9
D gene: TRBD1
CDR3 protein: CASSLVEGALNEQFF

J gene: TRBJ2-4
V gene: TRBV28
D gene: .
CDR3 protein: CASSFSPTTGPSAKNIQYF

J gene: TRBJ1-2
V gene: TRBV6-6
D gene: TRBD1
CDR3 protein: CASSYSTGGSYYGYTF

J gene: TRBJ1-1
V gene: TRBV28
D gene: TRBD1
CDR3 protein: CASSLPGQGEAFF

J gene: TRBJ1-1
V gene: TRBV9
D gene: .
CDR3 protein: CASSPGTANTEAFF

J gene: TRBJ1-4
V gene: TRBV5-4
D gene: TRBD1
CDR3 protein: CASSSNRGQGEKLFF

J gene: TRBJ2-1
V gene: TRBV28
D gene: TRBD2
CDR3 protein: CARGLAGDEQFF

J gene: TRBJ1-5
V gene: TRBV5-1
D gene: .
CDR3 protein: CASSRGLDSNQPQHF

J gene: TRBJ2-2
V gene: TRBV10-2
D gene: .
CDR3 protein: CASSEQGKGGELFF

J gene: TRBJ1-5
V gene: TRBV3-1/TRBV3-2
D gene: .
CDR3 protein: CASSQAGNQPQHF

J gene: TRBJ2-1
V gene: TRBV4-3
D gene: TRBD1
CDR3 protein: CASSQDLRTGDQQFF

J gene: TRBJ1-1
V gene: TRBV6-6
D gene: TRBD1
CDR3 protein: CASSYTTGGTEAFF

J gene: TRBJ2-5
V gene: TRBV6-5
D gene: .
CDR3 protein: CASSYLGTQQETQYF

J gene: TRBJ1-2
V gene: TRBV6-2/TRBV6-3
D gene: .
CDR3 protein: CASSTQVANYGYTF

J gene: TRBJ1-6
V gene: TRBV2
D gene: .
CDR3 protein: CASSELSSYNSPLHF

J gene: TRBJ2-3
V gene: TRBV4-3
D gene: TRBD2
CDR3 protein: CASSQGGRADTQYF

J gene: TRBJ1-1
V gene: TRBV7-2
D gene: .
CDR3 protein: CASSLALGAIGAFF

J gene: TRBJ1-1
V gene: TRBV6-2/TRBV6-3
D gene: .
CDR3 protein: CASSPGGWDTEAFF

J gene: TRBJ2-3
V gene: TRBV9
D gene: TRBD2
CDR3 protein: CASSVAAGGPDTQYF

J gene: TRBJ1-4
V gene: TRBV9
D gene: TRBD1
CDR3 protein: CASGQGVTNEKLFF

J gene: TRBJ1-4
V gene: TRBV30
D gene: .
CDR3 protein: CAWSPPGAISTNEKLFF

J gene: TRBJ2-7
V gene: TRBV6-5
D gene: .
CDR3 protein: CASSLRGDSYEQYF

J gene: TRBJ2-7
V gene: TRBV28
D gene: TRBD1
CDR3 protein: CASSPAARTGFYEQYF

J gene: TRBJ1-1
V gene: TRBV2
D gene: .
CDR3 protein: CASMRYGNTEAFF

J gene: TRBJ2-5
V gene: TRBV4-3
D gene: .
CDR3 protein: CASSIQGGRQETQYF

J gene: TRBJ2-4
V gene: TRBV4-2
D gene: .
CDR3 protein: CASSQEGGMSKNIQYF

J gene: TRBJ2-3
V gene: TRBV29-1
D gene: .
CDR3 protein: CSISRGDTQYF

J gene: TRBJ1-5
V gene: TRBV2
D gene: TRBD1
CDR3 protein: CASNRRQGVNQPQHF

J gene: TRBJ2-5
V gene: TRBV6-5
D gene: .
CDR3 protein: CASSSRNKYQETQYF

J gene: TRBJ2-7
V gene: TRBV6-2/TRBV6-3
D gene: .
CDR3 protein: CASSWTGTFIYEQYF

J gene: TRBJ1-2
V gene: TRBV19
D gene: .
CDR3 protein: CASSTGQTANYGYTF

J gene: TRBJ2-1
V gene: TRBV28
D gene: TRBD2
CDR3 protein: CASRTAGGPYNEQFF

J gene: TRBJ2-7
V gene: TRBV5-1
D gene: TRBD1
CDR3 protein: CASSSTGGEQYF

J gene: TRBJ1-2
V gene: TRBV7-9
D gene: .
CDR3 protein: CASSDRTHYGYTF

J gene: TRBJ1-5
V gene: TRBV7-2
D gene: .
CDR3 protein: CASSDQENQPQHF

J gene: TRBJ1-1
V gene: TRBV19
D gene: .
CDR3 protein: CASSLQANTEAFF

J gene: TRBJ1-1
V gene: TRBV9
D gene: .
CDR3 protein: CASSGTDRMNTEAFF

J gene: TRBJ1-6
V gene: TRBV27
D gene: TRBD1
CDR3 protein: CASSLQIGQGALRALHF

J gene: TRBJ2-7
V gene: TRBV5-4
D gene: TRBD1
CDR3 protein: CASSLEGQATYEQYF

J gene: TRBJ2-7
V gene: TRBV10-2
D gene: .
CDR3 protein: CASSDHPVGYEQYF

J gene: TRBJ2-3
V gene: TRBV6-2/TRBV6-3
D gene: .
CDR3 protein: CASSLRRTDTQYF